One sample yielded the 10 T cell receptor beta chains listed below, sequenced in a study of blood T cell repertoires in COVID-19. Generated by immunoSEQ multiplex PCR, the TCRdb table keeps only in-frame clones and is missing some. In the table there are 25,000 to 30,000 clones, about 78% of which are singletons. Sequencing used peripheral blood. The origin of the receptors is a boy aged 2 to 9 with active or convalescent COVID-19.

For this clone: Other DNA sequences in the same sample also yield this CDR3. This chain connects TRBV27 to TRBJ1-2, with D possibly matching TRBD1 (5 bases). CDR1 is MNHEY and CDR2 is SMNVEV in the germline V gene (reference sequence). The CDR3 sequence is 14 residues long. Deletions cut 3 bases from V and 2 bases from J, with 10 bases between. The CDR3, as DNA: TGTGCCAGCAGTTTTGGAACAGGCAACTATGGCTACACCTTC. Translated, it gives CASSFGTGNYGYTF.

This chain uses TRBV6-6 with TRBJ1-5; D uncertain. The CDR3 runs 14 residues. CDR1 is MNHNY, CDR2 SVGAGI, per germline (reference sequence). The V end lost 0 bases, the J end lost 6 bases, and 9 bases lay between the germline ends. The chain's CDR3 is CASSYSVEGQPQHF. The CDR3 DNA sequence: TGTGCCAGCAGTTACTCAGTTGAGGGTCAGCCCCAGCATTTT.

The J gene is TRBJ1-6, the V gene TRBV19; tentatively, D is TRBD1 (6 bases). V lost 7 bases and J lost 7, with 17 bases in between. Germline V gene lookup returns CDR1 LNHDA and CDR2 SQIVND (reference sequence). The CDR3 contains 15 residues. CDR3 in amino acids: CASTLKQGRNSPLHF. The CDR3 DNA reads TGTGCCAGTACCCTAAAACAGGGCCGGAATTCACCCCTCCACTTT.

This chain joins TRBV7-9 and TRBJ2-1; 8 bases match TRBD2. The CDR3 is 15 residues long. Germline V lookup: CDR1 SEHNR, CDR2 FQNEAQ (reference sequence). Trimming cost V 1 base and J 7 bases; bases outside gene matches: 6. CDR3 sequence: CASSLVAGMGNEQFF. The CDR3 nucleotides read TGTGCCAGCAGCTTAGTAGCGGGGATGGGGAATGAGCAGTTCTTC.

The V call is TRBV19, the J call TRBJ1-5; D not resolved. The germline V gene has CDR1 LNHDA and CDR2 SQIVND (reference sequence). The CDR3 runs to 10 residues. Trimming stripped 10 bases from V and 4 bases from J, with 5 bases between. CDR3 sequence reads: CATLNQPQHF. The CDR3 nucleotides are TGTGCCACCCTAAATCAGCCCCAGCATTTT.

This chain joins TRBV3-1 (or the pseudogene TRBV3-2) and TRBJ1-5; 11 nucleotides line up with TRBD1. Looked up from germline, CDR1 is LGHDT and CDR2 is YNNKEL (reference sequence). The CDR3 length is 15 residues. V shed 4 bases, J shed 7 bases, and the junction held 6 bases outside the gene matches. In nucleotides, the CDR3 is TGTGCCAGCAGCCTAGGGACAGGGGGTACCCAGCCCCAGCATTTT. Translated, it gives CASSLGTGGTQPQHF.

The rearrangement uses TRBV4-3 and TRBJ2-7; a weak D match, TRBD1 (7 bases). Trimming shortened V by 1 base and J by 4 bases, and 14 bases separated the two germline ends. Germline loops: CDR1 LGHNA, CDR2 YSLEER. CDR3 length: 15 amino acids. DNA of the CDR3: TGCGCCAGCAGCCAAGTTTTTTCAGGGGGGTACGAGCAGTACTTC. Its protein is CASSQVFSGGYEQYF.

This sequence joins TRBV13 and TRBJ2-3, with 10 bases aligning to TRBD1. Germline V lookup: CDR1 PRHDT, CDR2 FYEKMQ (reference sequence). The CDR3 extends over 17 amino acids. The V and J ends lost 5 bases and 4 bases, in that order; junction bases with no gene match: 12. The CDR3 sequence: CASSLPSTGGMADTQYF. The CDR3 DNA is TGTGCCAGCAGCCTGCCCTCGACAGGGGGCATGGCAGATACGCAGTATTTT.

The genes are TRBV7-9 and TRBJ1-2; 9 bases are a match to TRBD1. The CDR3 contains 15 residues. Germline CDR1 is SEHNR and CDR2 is FQNEAQ (reference sequence). V was clipped by 4 bases and J by 6 bases; unmatched bases: 9. CDR3 in DNA: TGTGCCAGCAGCTCCCCCCTGGGGACAGGGCATGGCTACACCTTC. It yields the protein CASSSPLGTGHGYTF.

In this sample, this clone turned up once. The chain combines TRBV6-1 with TRBJ1-6; D gene uncertain. Trimming cost V 4 bases and J 2 bases, with 12 bases left between them. The length of the CDR3 is 16 residues. Germline CDR1 reads MNHNS; CDR2 reads SASEGT. The CDR3, as DNA: TGTGCCAGCAGTGTAAGCGGGATCACCTATAATTCACCCCTCCACTTT. Its translation: CASSVSGITYNSPLHF.